This TCR beta chain derives from a study of T cells in narcolepsy. Across the whole study: Enrolled donors included narcolepsy type 1 or type 2 patients and healthy controls. Study-wide results and caveats: Healthy controls reportedly lacked the autoreactive clonotypes serially found in patients' blood. Same-patient CSF and blood CD4+ T cell clonotypes included HCRT-specific and TRIB2-specific autoreactive ones.

Generated by immunoSEQ multiplex PCR, the TCRdb table keeps only in-frame clones and is missing some. The sample lists tens of thousands of clones; 70% to 90% were seen once. As to this clone: Its antigen is unidentified.

This CDR3 region has 15 residues. CDR1 is SGHRS and CDR2 is YFSETQ in the germline V gene. The V end lost 6 bases, the J end lost 3 bases, and 15 bases lay between the germline ends. The source of this sequence is a human donor in good health. Specimen: memory (CD45RA-) CD4+ T cells from blood. V is TRBV5-1 and J is TRBJ1-4, with D tentatively TRBD1 (5 bases). The CDR3: CASNLGLGANEKLFF. DNA of the CDR3: TGCGCCAGCAACCTAGGGTTGGGGGCTAATGAAAAACTGTTTTTT. The complete variable domain, with remaining parts taken from reference TRBV5-1 and TRBJ1-4, reads KAGVTQTPRYLIKTRGQQVTLSCSPISGHRSVSWYQQTPGQGLQFLFEYFSETQRNKGNFPGRFSGRQFSNSRSEMNVSTLELGDSALYLCASNLGLGANEKLFFGSGTQLSVL.